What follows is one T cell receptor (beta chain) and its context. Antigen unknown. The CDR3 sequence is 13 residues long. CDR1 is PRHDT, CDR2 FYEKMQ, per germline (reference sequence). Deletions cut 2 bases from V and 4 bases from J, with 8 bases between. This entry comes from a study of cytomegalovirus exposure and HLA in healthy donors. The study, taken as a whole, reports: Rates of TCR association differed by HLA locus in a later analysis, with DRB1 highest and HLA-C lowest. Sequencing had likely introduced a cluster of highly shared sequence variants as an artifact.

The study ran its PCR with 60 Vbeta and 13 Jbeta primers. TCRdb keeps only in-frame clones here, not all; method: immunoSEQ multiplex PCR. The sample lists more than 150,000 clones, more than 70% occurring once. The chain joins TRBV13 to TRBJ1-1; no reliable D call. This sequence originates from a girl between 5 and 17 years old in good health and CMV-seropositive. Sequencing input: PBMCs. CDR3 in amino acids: CASSLYGSTEAFF. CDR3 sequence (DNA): TGTGCCAGCAGCTTATACGGGTCCACTGAAGCTTTCTTT.